A selection of T cell receptor beta chains follows, all from one sample in a study of blood T cell repertoires in COVID-19. This table comes from immunoSEQ multiplex PCR, and its TCRdb copy is limited to in-frame clones, with some not included. The table has roughly 100,000 clones, about four fifths seen once; the top ten hold around 14%. Sequences were obtained from peripheral blood. These receptor sequences come from a woman aged 55-75 years with acute or convalescent COVID-19. The CDR3 runs from the conserved cysteine through the conserved F or W. Each record gives: V gene, D gene, clone size, J gene, CDR3 protein, CDR3 DNA. D genes are given only for firm matches. The size field is filled for only some rows; it gives once, few, many or a size class.

TRBV21-1	NA	NA	TRBJ1-5	CASSKQRGRDQPQHF	TGTGCCAGCAGCAAACAAAGGGGCAGGGATCAGCCCCAGCATTTT
TRBV5-1	TRBD2	NA	TRBJ2-5	CASSTSGGSQETQYF	TGCGCCAGCAGCACTAGCGGGGGGTCCCAAGAGACCCAGTACTTC
TRBV5-1	TRBD1	NA	TRBJ1-6	CASSSDRDNSPLHF	TGCGCCAGCAGCTCCGACAGGGATAATTCACCCCTCCACTTT
TRBV28	NA	few	TRBJ1-5	CASSLPREGSPQHF	TGTGCCAGCAGTCTACCCCGGGAGGGGAGTCCCCAGCATTTT
TRBV6-5	NA	NA	TRBJ1-4	CASSSAGGAWEKLFF	TGTGCCAGCAGTTCCGCCGGAGGGGCGTGGGAAAAACTGTTTTTT
TRBV7-6	NA	NA	TRBJ1-3	CASSLDRVSGNTIYF	TGTGCCAGCAGCTTAGACAGGGTTTCTGGAAACACCATATATTTT
TRBV10-2	TRBD1	NA	TRBJ1-1	CASSDQTGALNTEAFF	TGCGCCAGCAGTGATCAGACAGGGGCACTGAACACTGAAGCTTTCTTT
TRBV12-5	TRBD2	once	TRBJ2-5	CASGSPTSGRAETQYF	TGTGCTAGTGGCTCCCCTACTAGCGGGAGGGCCGAGACCCAGTACTTC
TRBV2	TRBD2	NA	TRBJ2-3	CASTAGSGGRTDTQYF	TGTGCCAGCACCGCGGGTAGCGGGGGACGCACAGATACGCAGTATTTT
TRBV7-3	TRBD1	NA	TRBJ1-6	CASSKDRDNSPLHF	TGTGCCAGCAGTAAGGACAGGGATAATTCACCCCTCCACTTT
TRBV3-1/TRBV3-2	NA	NA	TRBJ1-5	CASSQDHGRHQPQHF	TGTGCCAGCAGCCAAGATCATGGCAGGCATCAGCCCCAGCATTTT
TRBV6-5	TRBD1	NA	TRBJ1-5	CASRIRDSLNQPQHF	TGTGCCAGCAGAATTCGGGACAGCCTTAATCAGCCCCAGCATTTT
TRBV19	TRBD1	NA	TRBJ2-2	CASSLQGALNTGELFF	TGTGCCAGTAGTCTACAGGGGGCACTGAACACCGGGGAGCTGTTTTTT
TRBV4-2	TRBD1	NA	TRBJ2-7	CASSQDPGQNYEQYF	TGTGCCAGCAGCCAAGATCCGGGACAGAACTACGAGCAGTACTTC
TRBV6-6	NA	NA	TRBJ2-4	CASSYGQNDIQYF	TGTGCCAGCAGTTACGGACAGAACGACATTCAGTACTTC
TRBV7-2	TRBD2	NA	TRBJ2-7	CASSPALSSGGLLTVQYF	TGTGCCAGCAGCCCAGCGTTGTCTAGCGGGGGTCTACTTACTGTGCAGTACTTC
TRBV9	TRBD2	NA	TRBJ2-1	CASSAFSGSNEQFF	TGTGCCAGCAGCGCGTTTAGCGGGAGCAATGAGCAGTTCTTC
TRBV7-8	TRBD2	NA	TRBJ2-3	CASSLASLAGVGVTDTQYF	TGTGCCAGCAGCTTAGCGTCGCTAGCGGGAGTTGGTGTCACAGATACGCAGTATTTT
TRBV5-4	NA	NA	TRBJ1-5	CASSLGAHQPQHF	TGTGCCAGCAGCTTAGGAGCCCATCAGCCCCAGCATTTT
TRBV5-4	NA	NA	TRBJ2-3	CASSLGGLASTDTQYF	TGTGCCAGCAGCTTGGGGGGTCTAGCGAGCACAGATACGCAGTATTTT
TRBV11-2	TRBD2	NA	TRBJ2-7	CASSSVTSGRPYEQYF	TGTGCCAGCAGCTCAGTGACTAGCGGGAGACCCTACGAGCAGTACTTC
TRBV13	NA	few	TRBJ2-3	CASRETGTSTDTQYF	TGTGCCAGCAGGGAGACAGGGACTAGCACAGATACGCAGTATTTT
TRBV6-6	NA	NA	TRBJ2-5	CASSRDGGVRAQYF	TGTGCCAGCAGTCGAGACGGAGGGGTGAGGGCCCAGTACTTC
TRBV3-1/TRBV3-2	TRBD1	NA	TRBJ1-5	CASSQTGGWNQPQHF	TGTGCCAGCAGCCAAACAGGGGGCTGGAATCAGCCCCAGCATTTT
TRBV5-4	TRBD1	once	TRBJ1-2	CASSPDRYYGYTF	TGTGCCAGCAGCCCGGACAGGTACTATGGCTACACCTTC
TRBV29-1	NA	NA	TRBJ2-1	CSVETTAYNEQFF	TGCAGCGTTGAGACGACAGCTTACAATGAGCAGTTCTTC
TRBV7-2	NA	NA	TRBJ1-2	CASSLALTHPDGYTF	TGTGCCAGCAGCTTAGCTCTCACTCACCCCGATGGCTACACCTTC
TRBV5-1	TRBD2	NA	TRBJ2-1	CASSPQGPREYNEQFF	TGCGCCAGCAGCCCCCAGGGCCCGCGGGAGTACAATGAGCAGTTCTTC
TRBV6-6	TRBD1	NA	TRBJ1-5	CASSLRQGGNQPQHF	TGTGCCAGCAGTCTACGACAGGGAGGCAATCAGCCCCAGCATTTT
TRBV5-1	TRBD1	NA	TRBJ1-2	CASSLAGQGQGYTF	TGCGCCAGCAGCTTGGCCGGACAGGGGCAAGGCTACACCTTC
TRBV2	TRBD1	NA	TRBJ2-2	CASSGMGQGDTGELFF	TGTGCCAGCAGTGGAATGGGACAGGGAGACACCGGGGAGCTGTTTTTT
TRBV28	NA	NA	TRBJ2-5	CASTIRLGTQYF	TGTGCCAGCACCATTCGCCTCGGGACCCAGTACTTC
TRBV2	TRBD1	NA	TRBJ1-2	CASSEPDRGGYTF	TGTGCCAGCAGTGAACCGGACAGGGGTGGCTACACCTTC
TRBV11-2	TRBD1	NA	TRBJ2-4	CASNDPPGQFQNIQYF	TGTGCCAGCAACGACCCCCCGGGACAGTTTCAAAACATTCAGTACTTC
TRBV5-1	TRBD1	NA	TRBJ1-1	CASSPNRGTAEAFF	TGCGCCAGCAGCCCAAACAGGGGCACCGCTGAAGCTTTCTTT
TRBV7-9	NA	once	TRBJ2-7	CASSLKGELSYEQYF	TGTGCCAGCAGCTTAAAGGGGGAACTTTCCTACGAGCAGTACTTC
TRBV6-1	NA	NA	TRBJ2-7	CASSEISVGYEQYF	TGTGCCAGCAGTGAAATTAGCGTAGGGTACGAGCAGTACTTC
TRBV27	NA	NA	TRBJ1-6	CASSPQGVNSPLHF	TGTGCCAGCAGCCCACAGGGTGTTAATTCACCCCTCCACTTT